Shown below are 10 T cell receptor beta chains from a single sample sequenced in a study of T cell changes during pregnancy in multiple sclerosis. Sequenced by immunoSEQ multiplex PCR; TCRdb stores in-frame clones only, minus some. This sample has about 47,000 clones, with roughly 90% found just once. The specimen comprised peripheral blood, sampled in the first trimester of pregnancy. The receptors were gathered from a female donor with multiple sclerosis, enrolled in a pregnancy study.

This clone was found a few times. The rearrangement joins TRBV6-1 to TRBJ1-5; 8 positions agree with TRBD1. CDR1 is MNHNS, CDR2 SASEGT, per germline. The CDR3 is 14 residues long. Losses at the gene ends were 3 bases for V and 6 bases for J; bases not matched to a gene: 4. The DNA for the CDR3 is TGTGCCAGCAGTGATCCGACAGGGGTTCAGCCCCAGCATTTT. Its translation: CASSDPTGVQPQHF.

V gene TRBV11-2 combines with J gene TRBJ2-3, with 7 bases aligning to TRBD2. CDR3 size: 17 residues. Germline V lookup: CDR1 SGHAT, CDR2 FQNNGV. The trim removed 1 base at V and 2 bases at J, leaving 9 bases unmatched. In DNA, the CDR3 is TGTGCCAGCAGCTTAGGACCGCGGGGGTCCTTCACAGATACGCAGTATTTT. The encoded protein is CASSLGPRGSFTDTQYF.

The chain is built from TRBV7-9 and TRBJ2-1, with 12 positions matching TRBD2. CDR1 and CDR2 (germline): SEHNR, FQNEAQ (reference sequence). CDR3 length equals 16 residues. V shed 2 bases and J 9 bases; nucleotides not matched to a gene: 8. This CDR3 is CASSLNPSGGATEQFF. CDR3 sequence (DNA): TGTGCCAGCAGCTTAAATCCTAGCGGGGGGGCAACTGAGCAGTTCTTC. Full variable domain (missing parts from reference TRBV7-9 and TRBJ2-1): DTGVSQNPRHKITKRGQNVTFRCDPISEHNRLYWYRQTLGQGPEFLTYFQNEAQLEKSRLLSDRFSAERPKGSFSTLEIQRTEQGDSAMYLCASSLNPSGGATEQFFGPGTRLTVL.

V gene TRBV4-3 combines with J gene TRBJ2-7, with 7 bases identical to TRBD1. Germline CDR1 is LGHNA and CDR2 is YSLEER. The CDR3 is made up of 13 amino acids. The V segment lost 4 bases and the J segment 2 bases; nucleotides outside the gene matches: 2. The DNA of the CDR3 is TGCGCCAGCAGCCGGGACAGAGCCTACGAGCAGTACTTC. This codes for CASSRDRAYEQYF.

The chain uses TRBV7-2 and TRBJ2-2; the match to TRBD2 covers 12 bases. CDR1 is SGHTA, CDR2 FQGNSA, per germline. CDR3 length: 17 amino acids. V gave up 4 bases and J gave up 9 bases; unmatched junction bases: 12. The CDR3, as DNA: TGTGCCAGCAGCTCCCGACTAGCGGGGGCCTTCGGGAGGGAGCTGTTTTTT. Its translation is CASSSRLAGAFGRELFF.

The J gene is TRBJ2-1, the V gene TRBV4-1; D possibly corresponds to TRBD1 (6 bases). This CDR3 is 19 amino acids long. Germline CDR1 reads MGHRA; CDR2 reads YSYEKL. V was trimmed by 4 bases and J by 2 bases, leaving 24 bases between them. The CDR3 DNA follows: TGCGCCAGCAGCCCTGAGCCTGGACAGCGCGCTTTCCCCTACAATGAGCAGTTCTTC. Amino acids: CASSPEPGQRAFPYNEQFF.

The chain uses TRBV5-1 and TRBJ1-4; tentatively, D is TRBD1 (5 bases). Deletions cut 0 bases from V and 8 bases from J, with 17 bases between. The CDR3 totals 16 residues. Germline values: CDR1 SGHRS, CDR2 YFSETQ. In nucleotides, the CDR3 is TGCGCCAGCAGCTTGGCCGGTATGGGACTGGGAGAAAAACTGTTTTTT. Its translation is CASSLAGMGLGEKLFF.

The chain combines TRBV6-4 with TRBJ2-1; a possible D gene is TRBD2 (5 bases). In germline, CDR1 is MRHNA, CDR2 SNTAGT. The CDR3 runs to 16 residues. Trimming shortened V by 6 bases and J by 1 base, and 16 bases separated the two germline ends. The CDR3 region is CASSESGLGSYNEQFF. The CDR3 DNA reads TGTGCCAGCAGCGAAAGCGGCTTGGGTTCCTACAATGAGCAGTTCTTC.

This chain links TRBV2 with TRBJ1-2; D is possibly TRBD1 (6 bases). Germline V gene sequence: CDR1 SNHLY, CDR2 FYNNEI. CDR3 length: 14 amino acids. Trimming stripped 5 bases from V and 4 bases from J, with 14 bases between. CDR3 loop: CASSLRQGPYGYTF. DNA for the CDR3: TGTGCCAGCAGTCTACGGCAGGGGCCCTATGGCTACACCTTC.

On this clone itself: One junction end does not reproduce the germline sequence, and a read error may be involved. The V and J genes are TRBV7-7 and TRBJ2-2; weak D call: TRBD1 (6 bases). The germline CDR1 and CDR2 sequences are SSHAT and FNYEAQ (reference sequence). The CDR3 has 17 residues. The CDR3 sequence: CASSSRVQGPGTGELFF. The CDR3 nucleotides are TGTGCTAGCAGCTCCCGTGTCCAGGGGCCGGGTACCGGGGAGCTGTTTTTT.